This passage covers 11 T cell receptor beta chains from one sample sequenced in a study of blood T cell repertoires in COVID-19 (TCRdb year 2020). Receptor libraries were prepared by the immunoSEQ multiplex PCR assay. TCRdb carries this immuneACCESS record with in-frame sequences only. Its versions omit some clonotypes, under half of them owing to an unresolved V gene in the studies checked, with the rest unexplained. This sample lists about 360,000 clones; less than 90% were detected once. The ten largest clones represent roughly 6.6% of the sample. Input material: peripheral blood. The receptor source for this set is an older woman with COVID-19, enrolled during active disease.

CDR3 in amino acids: CSAGRGGVVGELFF. In nucleotides, the CDR3 is TGCAGCGCTGGGAGAGGGGGCGTCGTCGGGGAGCTGTTTTTT. This chain joins TRBV29-1 and TRBJ2-2; TRBD1 matches at 7 bases. This CDR3 is 14 amino acids long. The germline CDR1 and CDR2 sequences are SQVTM and ANQGSEA. With 7 bases clipped from V and 7 bases from J, the junction kept 12 bases outside the gene matches.

The J gene is TRBJ1-4, the V gene TRBV6-1; D is undetermined. V was shortened by 1 base and J by 10 bases, with 10 bases between the two germline ends. This CDR3 region has 13 residues. The germline V gene encodes CDR1 MNHNS and CDR2 SASEGT. CDR3 DNA sequence: TGTGCCAGCAGTGAAGAGCGGGAGGGAAAACTGTTTTTT. Protein product: CASSEEREGKLFF.

V is TRBV11-3 and J is TRBJ1-1; no reliable D call. Germline V gene lookup returns CDR1 SGHNT and CDR2 YENEEA. V was cut by 0 bases and J by 2 bases, with 4 bases left in between. The CDR3 loop spans 13 amino acids. CDR3 DNA sequence: TGTGCCAGCAGCTTAGATAGTAACACTGAAGCTTTCTTT. Protein: CASSLDSNTEAFF.

This chain uses TRBV6-6 with TRBJ1-1, with D possibly TRBD1 on 6 matching bases. Germline V CDR1 and CDR2: MNHNY, SVGAGI (reference sequence). This CDR3 is 15 amino acids long. V lost 0 bases, J lost 2 bases, and 10 bases lay in between. As DNA, the CDR3 is TGTGCCAGCAGTTACTCCCAGGGGTTTAACACTGAAGCTTTCTTT. This translates into CASSYSQGFNTEAFF.

This clone appeared once. The gene calls are TRBV7-8 and TRBJ1-1; D is uncertain. Germline loops: CDR1 SGHVS, CDR2 FQNEAQ. The CDR3 covers 13 residues. V lost 9 bases, J lost 0 bases, and 11 bases lay in between. CDR3 residues: CASSAILNTEAFF. The CDR3 DNA sequence: TGTGCCAGTTCAGCGATCCTGAACACTGAAGCTTTCTTT.

There are a few counts of this clone. This chain links TRBV18 with TRBJ2-5; 7 bases map to TRBD2. This CDR3 has 15 residues. Germline CDR1 KGHSH, CDR2 LQKENI. Trimming at V came to 4 bases and at J to 6 bases, leaving 11 bases not matched to a gene. The CDR3 loop reads CASSRAGTGGKTQYF. In nucleotides, the CDR3 is TGTGCCAGCTCACGAGCCGGGACGGGGGGAAAGACCCAGTACTTC.

This clone is a singleton in its sample. This chain connects TRBV7-9 to TRBJ2-5; 11 nucleotides match TRBD2. This CDR3 contains 16 residues. Germline V gives CDR1 SEHNR, CDR2 FQNEAQ (reference sequence). V was pared by 5 bases and J by 4 bases, with 9 bases of the junction left unmatched. In DNA form, the CDR3 reads TGTGCCAGCAGCCGTAGCGGGGGGGTTAAAACAGAGACCCAGTACTTC. Translation: CASSRSGGVKTETQYF.

The chain has TRBV12-5 and TRBJ1-1; possible D gene TRBD1, 6 bases. The CDR3 covers 14 residues. Germline CDR1 is LGHNT and CDR2 is FRNRAP. The V gene lost 6 bases and the J gene lost 0 bases, with 11 bases spanning the gap. CDR3 nucleotide sequence: TGTGCTAGTGGGCCGGGACATTTGAACACTGAAGCTTTCTTT. Its translation: CASGPGHLNTEAFF.

This chain links TRBV7-9 with TRBJ1-1; D remains unclear. From germline, CDR1 is SEHNR and CDR2 FQNEAQ (reference sequence). V was pared by 2 bases and J by 2 bases, with 9 bases between. This CDR3 has 14 residues. CDR3: CASSLPHINTEAFF. The CDR3 DNA sequence: TGTGCCAGCAGCTTACCTCACATCAACACTGAAGCTTTCTTT.

This sequence joins TRBV4-1 and TRBJ2-7; perhaps TRBD1 as D (6 bases). The CDR3 runs 17 residues. V was clipped by 3 bases and J by 0 bases, with 18 bases between them. Germline V lookup: CDR1 MGHRA, CDR2 YSYEKL. The CDR3 loop reads CASSHLDSSPHSYEQYF. The CDR3 region has the DNA TGCGCCAGCAGCCACCTGGACAGCAGCCCCCACTCCTACGAGCAGTACTTC.

The chain links TRBV9 to TRBJ1-1; D is ambiguous. This CDR3 has 13 amino acids. Germline V CDR1 and CDR2: SGDLS, YYNGEE. The V and J ends lost 0 bases and 2 bases respectively, with 5 bases between them. In DNA, the CDR3 is TGTGCCAGCAGCGTAGTCTCCAACACTGAAGCTTTCTTT. The encoded protein is CASSVVSNTEAFF.